Presented here are 15 T cell receptor beta chains from one specimen sequenced in a study of T-cell memory formation after mild COVID-19. TCRdb reprocessed the 5' RACE reads with MiXCR, giving one entry per CDR3 protein. This sample has fewer than 650,000 distinct CDR3 sequences, with roughly 21% found just once. The sample comprised PBMCs or a T cell subset sorted from them (not recorded which). The receptor source for this set is an adult woman who had mild COVID-19 (a few samples of this study predate the infection). Cell type and time point are not known.

This clonotype appeared many times. The chain uses TRBV5-1 and TRBJ1-5; tentative D call: TRBD1 (5 bases). Germline V gene sequence: CDR1 SGHRS, CDR2 YFSETQ. Trimming stripped 2 bases from V and 3 bases from J, with 12 bases between. The CDR3 consists of 15 residues. The CDR3 region is CASSFGQGDNQPQHF. The CDR3 DNA reads as TGCGCCAGCAGCTTTGGTCAAGGGGACAATCAGCCCCAGCATTTT.

The rearrangement joins TRBV12-3 or TRBV12-4 to TRBJ2-3; D perhaps matches TRBD1 (6 bases). V lost 3 bases to trimming and J lost 4 bases, with 14 bases between them. This CDR3 contains 15 residues. In DNA, the CDR3 is TGTGCCAGCAGTTTGTCAGGGGCCCTCGCAGATACGCAGTATTTT. Translation gives CASSLSGALADTQYF.

There are a few counts of this clonotype. The gene calls are TRBV11-2 and TRBJ1-1, with D perhaps matching TRBD1 (5 bases). The V and J ends lost 8 bases and 1 base respectively, with 11 bases between them. The CDR3 runs 13 residues. Germline CDR1 and CDR2: SGHAT and FQNNGV. As DNA, the CDR3 is TGTGCCAGCGACCCCCAGGGGAACACTGAAGCTTTCTTT. Encoded protein: CASDPQGNTEAFF.

This clonotype has only a few counts. The rearrangement joins TRBV18 to TRBJ1-4; 7 bases are a match to TRBD1. The V gene end was trimmed by 0 bases and the J gene end by 12 bases; junction bases not matched to a gene: 10. The germline gives CDR1 KGHSH, CDR2 LQKENI. This CDR3 is 15 amino acids long. The CDR3 DNA sequence: TGTGCCAGCTCACCACCGGGGACAGTGTGGTGTGAACTGTTTTTT. Translation: CASSPPGTVWCELFF.

This clonotype was counted a few times. V is TRBV27 and J is TRBJ2-7; D is perhaps TRBD2 (5 bases). The ends were cut back, 1 base at V and 2 bases at J, with 15 bases in the middle. The CDR3 runs 16 residues. From germline, CDR1 is MNHEY and CDR2 SMNVEV (reference sequence). CDR3 nucleotides: TGTGCCAGCAGTTTATACTCGGTTGGGAGCACCTACGAGCAGTACTTC. It codes for CASSLYSVGSTYEQYF.

The chain uses TRBV20-1 and TRBJ2-5; D unclear. The CDR3 length is 13 residues. Trimming cost V 2 bases and J 1 base, with 8 bases left between them. Germline V gene data show CDR1 as DFQATT and CDR2 as SNEGSKA (reference sequence). The DNA for the CDR3 is TGCAGTGCTAGATCAACCACCCAAGAGACCCAGTACTTC. Translation gives CSARSTTQETQYF.

This clonotype was seen a handful of times. The chain carries TRBV12-5 and TRBJ2-4; D not resolved. CDR1 is LGHNT and CDR2 is FRNRAP in the germline V gene. The CDR3 covers 12 residues. Trimming took off 4 bases at V and 8 bases at J, with 9 bases between the two ends. CDR3 DNA: TGTGCTAGTGGTTCCCTCGGGTACATTCAGTACTTC. As protein: CASGSLGYIQYF.

This clonotype was counted between two and nine times. The chain carries TRBV12-3 or TRBV12-4 and TRBJ1-1; 7 nucleotides align to TRBD1. The CDR3 length is 13 residues. Trimming took 8 bases from V and 3 from J; bases not matched to a gene: 6. The CDR3 here is CASGRGLDTEAFF. CDR3 DNA: TGTGCCAGCGGAAGGGGGCTGGACACTGAAGCTTTCTTT.

This chain joins TRBV7-2 and TRBJ2-1; possible D gene TRBD2, 5 bases. V was trimmed by 6 bases and J by 2 bases, leaving 11 bases between them. Per germline, CDR1 SGHTA and CDR2 FQGNSA. The CDR3 loop spans 14 amino acids. The CDR3 nucleotides read TGTGCCAGCAGAAGGACTGGACCCTACAATGAGCAGTTCTTC. Translating it yields CASRRTGPYNEQFF. Based on the CDR3 plus reference TRBV7-2 and TRBJ2-1, the full variable domain is GAGVSQSPSNKVTEKGKDVELRCDPISGHTALYWYRQSLGQGLEFLIYFQGNSAPDKSGLPSDRFSAERTGGSVSTLTIQRTQQEDSAVYLCASRRTGPYNEQFFGPGTRLTVL.

This clonotype occurred a few times. CDR3 DNA: TGCGCCAGCAGCCAAGACCCAAGCCTAGCGGGCAGCTCCTACGAGCAGTACTTC. This sequence encodes CASSQDPSLAGSSYEQYF. V gene TRBV4-3 combines with J gene TRBJ2-7, with TRBD2 matching over 8 bases. The V gene's germline CDR1 is LGHNA and CDR2 YSLEER. The CDR3 runs to 18 residues. Trimming removed 0 bases from V and 0 bases from J; junction bases left unmatched: 10.

The sample holds a few counts of this clonotype. The chain links TRBV6-5 to TRBJ2-5, with 12 positions matching TRBD2. The CDR3 totals 16 residues. The V gene end was trimmed by 0 bases and the J gene end by 5 bases; junction bases not matched to a gene: 4. CDR1 is MNHEY, CDR2 SVGAGI, per germline. The CDR3 bases are TGTGCCAGCAGTTACTCGACCCTAGCGGGAGGGGAGACCCAGTACTTC. It specifies CASSYSTLAGGETQYF.

This clonotype has just a few counts. This chain uses TRBV19 with TRBJ1-4; 8 positions match TRBD1. Trimming cost V 6 bases and J 7 bases; bases outside gene matches: 10. The CDR3 is made up of 15 amino acids. Germline V gene sequence: CDR1 LNHDA, CDR2 SQIVND (reference sequence). Here the CDR3 reads CASRGRGRGREKLFF. The CDR3 nucleotides read TGTGCCAGTAGGGGCAGGGGGCGCGGACGTGAAAAACTGTTTTTT.

This clonotype was found a few times. The chain uses TRBV12-3 or TRBV12-4 and TRBJ2-3; D perhaps matches TRBD2 (6 bases). The CDR3 contains 13 residues. The V and J ends lost 1 base and 6 bases respectively, with 8 bases between them. This CDR3 is CASSLGLEDTQYF. The DNA of the CDR3 is TGTGCCAGCAGTTTAGGACTAGAGGATACGCAGTATTTT.

The chain recombines TRBV6-4 with TRBJ2-1; D perhaps matches TRBD2 (6 bases). The CDR3 consists of 14 residues. The V gene's germline CDR1 is MRHNA and CDR2 SNTAGT. V was pared by 2 bases and J by 6 bases, with 11 bases between. The CDR3 region has the DNA TGTGCCAGCAGTGACCGCCGGGGGAGCAATGAGCAGTTCTTC. Its protein product is CASSDRRGSNEQFF.

The chain employs TRBV6-1 and TRBJ1-2; TRBD1 matches 7 bases. The CDR3 extends over 13 amino acids. V trimming: 2 bases; J trimming: 4 bases; junction bases outside the gene matches: 1. Germline CDR1 and CDR2: MNHNS and SASEGT. CDR3 amino acids: CASSERTGYGYTF. CDR3 nucleotide sequence: TGTGCCAGCAGTGAACGGACAGGCTATGGCTACACCTTC.